A single sample is the source of the 13 T cell receptor beta chains below, sequenced in a study of OX40 agonist ivuxolimab in advanced cancers. Libraries were constructed by the immunoSEQ multiplex PCR assay. Imported from immuneACCESS, the table was reduced by TCRdb to in-frame sequences with V and J called. These copies leave out some clones; in studies compared against another copy, an unresolved V gene accounts for under half, and the cause of the remainder is not known. For this sample the table gives 2,000 to 2,500 clones, of which about 73% were detected only once. 36% of the sample lies in the top ten. The sequencing used CD4+ or CD8+ T cells sorted from blood, collected in a trial of the OX40 agonist ivuxolimab. The receptors here all came from an adult with an advanced solid tumor such as melanoma, head and neck, liver or kidney cancer.

This chain uses TRBV7-9 with TRBJ2-1, with D unclear. The CDR3 is 16 residues long. The V and J ends lost 5 bases and 1 base respectively, with 15 bases between them. In germline, CDR1 is SEHNR, CDR2 FQNEAQ (reference sequence). The CDR3 DNA follows: TGTGCCAGCAGCCCCCCGTATGTGGGGTCCTACAATGAGCAGTTCTTC. As protein: CASSPPYVGSYNEQFF. Filled out from reference TRBV7-9 and TRBJ2-1, the complete variable domain reads DTGVSQNPRHKITKRGQNVTFRCDPISEHNRLYWYRQTLGQGPEFLTYFQNEAQLEKSRLLSDRFSAERPKGSFSTLEIQRTEQGDSAMYLCASSPPYVGSYNEQFFGPGTRLTVL.

The V gene is TRBV10-3, the J gene TRBJ2-7; 10 bases are a match to TRBD1. Germline V gene data show CDR1 as ENHRY and CDR2 as SYGVKD. The CDR3 spans 12 residues. V lost 11 bases, J lost 3 bases, and 4 bases stayed unmatched. CDR3 bases: TGTGCCTCAGGGACAGGGGACTACGAGCAGTACTTC. Translation: CASGTGDYEQYF.

J is TRBJ2-3 and V is TRBV4-1; the match to TRBD1 covers 8 bases. CDR1 and CDR2 from the germline V gene are MGHRA and YSYEKL. J gave up 5 bases and V 1 base, and 14 bases lay outside the gene matches. The CDR3 sequence is 18 residues long. The CDR3 protein is CASSQGPGPGGYGDTQYF. The CDR3 nucleotides are TGCGCCAGCAGCCAAGGTCCGGGTCCAGGGGGCTATGGAGATACGCAGTATTTT.

Points on this clone: This same CDR3 is encoded by further DNA sequences in the sample. CDR3 nucleotides: TGTGCCAGCAGTTCCCCCCGGGGAGATGGCTACACCTTC. Protein product: CASSSPRGDGYTF. V is TRBV6-5 and J is TRBJ1-2; D gene ambiguous. This CDR3 region has 13 residues. The V and J ends lost 4 bases and 6 bases respectively, with 12 bases between them. In germline, CDR1 is MNHEY, CDR2 SVGAGI.

This chain joins TRBV11-2 and TRBJ1-4; D call uncertain. The CDR3 length is 13 residues. Trimming stripped 3 bases from V and 4 bases from J, with 6 bases between. CDR1 is SGHAT and CDR2 is FQNNGV in the germline V gene. Here the CDR3 reads CASSFSVNEKLFF. CDR3 bases: TGTGCCAGCAGCTTTAGTGTTAATGAAAAACTGTTTTTT.

This chain links TRBV27 with TRBJ2-1; TRBD2 aligns across 8 bases. This CDR3 spans 15 amino acids. The germline gives CDR1 MNHEY, CDR2 SMNVEV (reference sequence). V trimming: 6 bases; J trimming: 4 bases; junction bases outside the gene matches: 8. In DNA form, the CDR3 reads TGTGCCAGCAGCCACGGAGTAGCGGGGTACAATGAGCAGTTCTTC. Protein product: CASSHGVAGYNEQFF.

The genes are TRBV19 and TRBJ1-5, with 10 positions matching TRBD1. The CDR3 sequence is 18 residues long. Germline lookup yields CDR1 LNHDA and CDR2 SQIVND (reference sequence). With 6 bases clipped from V and 2 bases from J, the junction kept 13 bases outside the gene matches. The CDR3 spells CASSKASGTGVGNQPQHF. The CDR3 bases are TGTGCCAGTAGCAAGGCCTCCGGGACAGGGGTAGGCAATCAGCCCCAGCATTTT.

The chain couples TRBV6-5 to TRBJ2-7; a weak D match, TRBD1 (5 bases). Germline CDR1 and CDR2: MNHEY and SVGAGI. CDR3 length: 13 amino acids. Between the trimmed V and J ends, which lost 4 bases and 3 bases, there was a span of 10 bases. The CDR3 coding sequence is TGTGCCAGCAGTTTCCAGGGATTCTACGAGCAGTACTTC. Translation gives CASSFQGFYEQYF.

This clone was detected a few times. The chain recombines TRBV7-9 with TRBJ1-4, with unresolved D. There are 14 residues in the CDR3. V gave up 5 bases and J gave up 2 bases, with 9 bases separating them. Per the germline V gene, CDR1 is SEHNR and CDR2 is FQNEAQ (reference sequence). The CDR3 protein is CASSLRSTNEKLFF. CDR3 in DNA: TGTGCCAGCAGCCTCCGATCTACTAATGAAAAACTGTTTTTT.

V gene TRBV21-1 combines with J gene TRBJ2-3; the table's D call TRBD1 went unverified against the DNA. TRBV21-1 is tagged as a pseudogene. CDR3 length: 16 residues. The CDR3 DNA reads as TGTGCCAGCAGCAAAGGGCGGCAGGGGTCAGCAGATACGCAGTATTTT. It encodes CASSKGRQGSADTQYF.

V is TRBV4-2 and J is TRBJ2-1, with D possibly called TRBD1 or TRBD2 (6 bases each). Germline V gene data show CDR1 as LGHNA and CDR2 as YNFKEQ. CDR3 length: 15 residues. The ends were cut back, 0 bases at V and 8 bases at J, with 14 bases in the middle. CDR3: CASSQDLGGRDEQFF. The CDR3 region has the DNA TGTGCCAGCAGCCAAGATCTTGGGGGGCGGGATGAGCAGTTCTTC.

The chain is built from TRBV28 and TRBJ2-2; D not resolved. V lost 3 bases and J lost 3, with 5 bases in between. This CDR3 comprises 13 residues. The germline V gene encodes CDR1 MDHEN and CDR2 SYDVKM. The CDR3 DNA reads TGTGCCAGCAGTTTGGCGGACACCGGGGAGCTGTTTTTT. This gives the protein CASSLADTGELFF. The full variable domain, completed using reference TRBV28 and TRBJ2-2, is DVKVTQSSRYLVKRTGEKVFLECVQDMDHENMFWYRQDPGLGLRLIYFSYDVKMKEKGDIPEGYSVSREKKERFSLILESASTNQTSMYLCASSLADTGELFFGEGSRLTVL.

The chain couples TRBV29-1 to TRBJ1-1; D may be TRBD1 (5 bases). Germline loops: CDR1 SQVTM, CDR2 ANQGSEA. V lost 4 bases, J lost 4 bases, and 10 bases lay in between. The CDR3 is 12 amino acids. The chain's CDR3 is CSVAGGGTEAFF. The CDR3 coding sequence is TGCAGCGTTGCCGGGGGAGGCACTGAAGCTTTCTTT.